This TCR beta chain was retrieved from a study of identical twins. General study results and limits: There were fewer insertions in abundant cord blood beta clonotypes, but memory repertoires showed no such pattern. Instead of following the same donors, the conclusions were based on cross-sectional statistical analysis.

V was clipped by 6 bases and J by 7 bases; unmatched bases: 14. This CDR3 is 18 amino acids long. This clonotype has at least ten counts. As yet, its antigen is unknown. TCRdb passed the 5' RACE reads through MiXCR, listing each CDR3 protein once. The sample lists around 240,000 distinct CDR3 sequences, about 7.3% seen once, with approximately 3.6% in the top ten. Only healthy Caucasians were enrolled as donors. The data also belong to a second study, concerning yellow fever vaccine responses in identical twins.

This clonotype originated in a woman between 18 and 30 years old in good health. The sample taken for sequencing was memory (CD45RO+) T cells sorted from blood. The chain recombines TRBV12-3 or TRBV12-4 with TRBJ2-2; 13 nucleotides align to TRBD2. The CDR3 DNA reads TGTGCCAGCAGGCGTAAATCACTAGCGGGAGGGCCCGGCGGGGAGCTGTTTTTT. It is translated as CASRRKSLAGGPGGELFF.